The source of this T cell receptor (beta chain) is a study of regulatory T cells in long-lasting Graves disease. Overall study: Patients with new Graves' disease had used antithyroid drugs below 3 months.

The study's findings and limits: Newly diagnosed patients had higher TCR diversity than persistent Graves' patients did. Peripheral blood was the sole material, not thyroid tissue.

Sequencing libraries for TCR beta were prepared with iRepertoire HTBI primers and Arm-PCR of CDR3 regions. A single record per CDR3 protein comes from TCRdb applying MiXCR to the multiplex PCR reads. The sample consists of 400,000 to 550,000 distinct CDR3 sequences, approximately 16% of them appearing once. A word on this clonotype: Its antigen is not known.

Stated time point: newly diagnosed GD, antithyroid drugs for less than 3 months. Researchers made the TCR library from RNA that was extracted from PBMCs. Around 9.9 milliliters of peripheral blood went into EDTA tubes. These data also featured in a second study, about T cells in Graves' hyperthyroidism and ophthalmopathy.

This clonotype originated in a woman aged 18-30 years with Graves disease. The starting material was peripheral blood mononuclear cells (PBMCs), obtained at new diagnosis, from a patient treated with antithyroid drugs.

The CDR3 coding sequence is TGCAGCGTTACCTACCGGGACCTACAAACATCTAACTATGGCTACACCTTC. This sequence encodes CSVTYRDLQTSNYGYTF. The chain has TRBV29-1 and TRBJ1-2, with D possibly being TRBD1 (5 bases). Trimming removed 5 bases at V and 0 bases at J, with 22 bases between. Germline CDR1 is SQVTM and CDR2 is ANQGSEA. The CDR3 covers 17 residues.